The subject of this entry is one T cell receptor beta chain. The antigen is undetermined. The record originates from a study of shared clonotypes between healthy human individuals. Study observations and caveats: Sharing across four donors was highest in naive CD4 (approximately 5%) and lowest in memory CD8 (approximately 0.4%). Represented genetic and exposure-history diversity was restricted by having few donors.

V lost 5 bases and J 2 bases, leaving 7 bases between the germline ends. The germline V gene encodes CDR1 LNHDA and CDR2 SQIVND (reference sequence). The length of the CDR3 is 12 residues. Every subset had its genomic DNA shared out evenly among several immunoSEQ plates. The method was immunoSEQ multiplex PCR; TCRdb's version includes in-frame clones alone and lacks a portion of them. The sample lists about 600,000 clones; about 97% were seen once. Healthy adults negative for HIV, lacking recent acute infections or vaccinations, served as donors. What was sequenced was naive CD4+ T cells sorted from blood. The subset here: CD45RA+ positively selected. This sequence joins TRBV19 and TRBJ2-7; D remains unclear. The sequence was collected from a woman in her twenties or thirties in good health. For the CDR3, the DNA is TGTGCCAGTAGTTCAGAGGCCTACGAGCAGTACTTC. Translation: CASSSEAYEQYF.